These T cell receptor beta chains were read from a single sample in a study of early T cells in non-severe SARS-CoV-2 infection. A single record per CDR3 protein comes from TCRdb applying MiXCR to the 5' RACE reads. Of 65,000 to 95,000 distinct CDR3 sequences in the sample, 15% to 20% were seen once. Material: whole blood. The origin of the receptors is an adult who was a healthcare worker with PCR-confirmed SARS-CoV-2 infection or an uninfected control (not recorded which). CDR3s include the opening cysteine and the closing phenylalanine or tryptophan. Clone size is shown for a subset of rows, as once, few, many or a class of expanded clone.

v_call,clone_size,cdr3_aa
TRBV5-1,few,CASSLEQETQYF
TRBV28,-,CASSLPRGLAGEQFF
TRBV6-2/TRBV6-3,few,CASTRYSNQPQHF
TRBV18,-,CASSIGGWNEQYF
TRBV4-2,few,CASSLAGQGWADNEQFF
TRBV14,-,CASRAMTGASYNEQFF
TRBV7-9,many,CASSSTRTGGGNQPQHF
TRBV20-1,few,CSATTPLETQYF
TRBV2,-,CASSSPDTPRTDTQYF
TRBV2,few,CATMGRSTDTQYF
TRBV5-1,-,CASSPRGGLTGELFF
TRBV12-3/TRBV12-4,-,CASSFDLNSPLHF
TRBV30,few,CAWSTDTEAFF